The rows below give T cell receptor beta chains drawn from one sample of a study of human T cells and chemical hapten exposure. Each CDR3 protein gets one entry after TCRdb re-called the RACE reads with MiXCR. The sample has some 90,000 distinct CDR3 sequences; about 8.5% are singletons. The sequencing used whole blood, collected in connection with sensitization to the hapten diphenylcyclopropenone (DPC). These receptors were taken from a man in his forties or fifties with alopecia areata. Some clones in this sample may be carry-over from other donors' samples. The CDR3 runs from the conserved cysteine through the conserved F or W. Each record gives: V gene, J gene, clone size, CDR3 length, D gene, CDR3 DNA, CDR3 protein. A D gene is named only where the DNA matches it firmly. A clone size is listed for some rows: how often the clone was seen (once, few, many), or a class if it is expanded.

v_gene: TRBV12-3/TRBV12-4; j_gene: TRBJ2-3; abundance: .; len: 16; d_gene: .; CDR3nt: TGTGCCAGCAGCGAGGTCCCACGACGGGCACCAGATACGCAGTATTTT; CDR3aa: CASSEVPRRAPDTQYF
v_gene: TRBV7-2; j_gene: TRBJ2-1; abundance: .; len: 15; d_gene: .; CDR3nt: TGTGCCAGCAGCTTAGGCGGTGGACTATACAATGAGCAGTTCTTC; CDR3aa: CASSLGGGLYNEQFF
v_gene: TRBV7-2; j_gene: TRBJ1-6; abundance: .; len: 18; d_gene: TRBD1; CDR3nt: TGTGCCAGCAGTCTCTTATTTAACAGGGGTAGGGCCGATTCACCCCTCCACTTT; CDR3aa: CASSLLFNRGRADSPLHF
v_gene: TRBV6-2/TRBV6-3; j_gene: TRBJ2-3; abundance: .; len: 13; d_gene: .; CDR3nt: TGTGCCAGCAGTTACCCGGAGGTCGATACGCAGTATTTT; CDR3aa: CASSYPEVDTQYF
v_gene: TRBV28; j_gene: TRBJ2-1; abundance: .; len: 14; d_gene: .; CDR3nt: TGTGCCAGCAGTGGGGGGGGCTCTTTTGATGAGCAGTTCTTC; CDR3aa: CASSGGGSFDEQFF
v_gene: TRBV5-1; j_gene: TRBJ2-3; abundance: few; len: 13; d_gene: .; CDR3nt: TGCGCCAGCAGCTTGACTAGTGCAGATACGCAGTATTTT; CDR3aa: CASSLTSADTQYF
v_gene: TRBV6-5; j_gene: TRBJ1-2; abundance: few; len: 13; d_gene: .; CDR3nt: TGTGCCAGCGTGGGGGGGCCGGGCTATGGCTACACCTTC; CDR3aa: CASVGGPGYGYTF
v_gene: TRBV29-1; j_gene: TRBJ2-7; abundance: few; len: 13; d_gene: .; CDR3nt: TGCAGCGTTGCCGGAATCGAAGCCTACGAGCAGTACTTC; CDR3aa: CSVAGIEAYEQYF
v_gene: TRBV12-3/TRBV12-4; j_gene: TRBJ2-3; abundance: many; len: 15; d_gene: TRBD2; CDR3nt: TGTGCCAGCAGTTCTCTAGCGGGAGTTTCAGATACGCAGTATTTT; CDR3aa: CASSSLAGVSDTQYF
v_gene: TRBV20-1; j_gene: TRBJ2-3; abundance: .; len: 15; d_gene: .; CDR3nt: TGCAGTGCTTCCCAACCGATGACTAGCACAGATACGCAGTATTTT; CDR3aa: CSASQPMTSTDTQYF
v_gene: TRBV20-1; j_gene: TRBJ2-7; abundance: many; len: 13; d_gene: .; CDR3nt: TGCAGTGCGTCTACGGACCACAACTACGAGCAGTACTTC; CDR3aa: CSASTDHNYEQYF
v_gene: TRBV7-2; j_gene: TRBJ2-7; abundance: few; len: 17; d_gene: .; CDR3nt: TGTGCCAGCAGCCGACGTGGATCGCAGGACGCACCCTACGAGCAGTACTTC; CDR3aa: CASSRRGSQDAPYEQYF
v_gene: TRBV6-5; j_gene: TRBJ1-5; abundance: many; len: 15; d_gene: .; CDR3nt: TGTGCCAGCAGCCAGTCGGCGTGGGGCAATCAGCCCCAGCATTTT; CDR3aa: CASSQSAWGNQPQHF
v_gene: TRBV6-5; j_gene: TRBJ2-3; abundance: many; len: 15; d_gene: TRBD2; CDR3nt: TGTGCCAGCAGTTCAGCGGGATCTAGCACAGATACGCAGTATTTT; CDR3aa: CASSSAGSSTDTQYF
v_gene: TRBV10-3; j_gene: TRBJ2-3; abundance: .; len: 15; d_gene: .; CDR3nt: TGTGCCATCAGTGAGTCAGAGCGTCATGCAGATACGCAGTATTTT; CDR3aa: CAISESERHADTQYF